The T cell receptor (beta chain) under discussion was sequenced for a study of shared clonotypes between healthy human individuals (dated by TCRdb to the early 2020s). The study in broad terms: The cohort included three men and a couple of women between 18 and 49 years of age. To estimate repertoire size and how much clonotype sharing occurs between individuals, the study deeply sequenced the blood TCR repertoires of roughly 5 healthy adults. Between about 0.8 and 9.5 billion PBMCs per donor were obtained by leukapheresis. To increase sequencing depth and limit assay-specific biases, different laboratories used diverse techniques to prepare libraries and sequence TCR repertoires. What the study reported, not specific to this receptor: Pairwise subsampling indicated that sequencing depth was expected to affect the degree of clonotype sharing among donors. The genetic and exposure-history diversity represented was limited by the small number of donors. Sampling was limited to blood, and TCR repertoires in tissue likely differ from TCR repertoires in blood.

TCR CDR3 regions were amplified from genomic DNA by multiplex PCR using the deep immunoSEQ assay. Extracted genomic DNA from each cell subset was distributed evenly across all wells of several immunoSEQ 96-well plates, and each plate was treated as a replicate. For unsorted PBMC, approximately 310 ng genomic DNA, equal to 30,000 or so T cell genomes, was loaded into each replicate PCR. Ten immunoSEQ deep assay plates were used to sequence the unsorted PBMC genomic DNA. The purified libraries were quantified using a Qubit 3.0 fluorometer, sized with a Bioanalyzer 2100, and then quantified again using the KAPA Library Quantification kit. Every immunoSEQ 96-well plate was sequenced on a dedicated single-read 150-cycle Illumina NextSeq 550 flow cell. As for the original processing: Because only junctional sequences without quality scores were contained in the immunoSEQ output, filtering matching that applied to full-length reads could not be performed. Sequences were annotated with PyIR, a Python wrapper for IgBLAST v1.9, using IMGT germline references to assign V/J genes and CDR3. Reads were removed for weak V/J assignments (E-value above 1e-6), missing CDR3, stop codons, out-of-frame junctions, or ambiguous translated residues. V3J clonotypes were defined as sequences sharing the same inferred V gene, J gene, and CDR3 amino acid sequence. To compute the percentage overlap between repertoires, the number of shared unique clonotypes was divided by the size of the smaller repertoire. Repertoire richness was assessed with RTK rarefaction, the Chao1 estimator, and Recon v2.1 estimates of unobserved clonotypes. This is the immuneACCESS table as TCRdb keeps it, with only in-frame sequences that have V and J called. A part of the clones is gone; compared with another copy, unresolved V genes explain less than half, and the rest is unexplained. V and J calls and clone size are given by that table; D and trimming were obtained from the DNA. The sample table holds 450,000 to 500,000 clones, of which 65% to 85% were seen once. About 12% of the sample lies in the top ten.

With respect to this clone: The antigen this receptor binds is unknown. No much larger clone exists at a distance of one base, and base qualities are not known.

Trimming takes 5 bases off V and 5 bases off J; junction bases not matched to a gene: 2. From the cysteine through the phenylalanine, the CDR3 covers 14 amino acids. The only DNA kept is the CDR3, 42 bases in frame from the first base. CDR1 and CDR2, per the germline V gene, are KGHSH and LQKENI. The donors were healthy, HIV-negative adults who had no recently reported acute infections or vaccinations. All donors were Caucasian adults living in Nashville, Tennessee, USA. For unsorted samples, 84 million or so PBMCs were counted, and genomic DNA was extracted using the QIAamp DNA Blood Mini kit. Blood was collected by leukapheresis, and PBMCs were isolated by Ficoll-Histopaque density gradient centrifugation and then cryopreserved in liquid nitrogen vapor phase.

The V and J genes are TRBV18 and TRBJ1-5; 11 central nucleotides agree with TRBD1. Sequences were obtained from PBMCs. The sequence came from a woman in her forties in good health. Some clones in this sample may be carry-over from other donors' samples. CDR3 sequence: CASSKGQGDQPQHF. The DNA reads as follows: TGTGCCAGCTCAAAGGGACAGGGGGATCAGCCCCAGCATTTT. Outside the CDR3, residues come from the reference TRBV18 and TRBJ1-5 proteins, so the full variable domain is: NAGVMQNPRHLVRRRGQEARLRCSPMKGHSHVYWYRQLPEEGLKFMVYLQKENIIDESGMPKERFSAEFPKEGPSILRIQQVVRGDSAAYFCASSKGQGDQPQHFGDGTRLSIL.